This TCR beta chain was sequenced for a study of Tregs in tolerant kidney transplant recipients. This clone was seen just once. Its target is unknown. CDR1 and CDR2 (germline): LNHNV, YYDKDF (reference sequence). CDR3 length: 11 residues. V dropped 4 bases and J dropped 1 base, with 1 base sitting between them. Findings and caveats of the study: Expanding Tregs on activated donor B cells appeared to best identify donor-specific TCRbeta clones.

Profiled with immunoSEQ multiplex PCR; TCRdb holds only in-frame clones, not every one. The repertoire holds more than 95,000 clones, with 92% as singletons. This chain joins TRBV15 and TRBJ1-1; D gene unclear. Sequencing was done on a sample of CD4+ T cells from blood. The receptor comes from a human donor in good health. The CDR3 reads CATSKNTEAFF. The CDR3 region has the DNA TGTGCCACCAGCAAGAACACTGAAGCTTTCTTT. Full variable domain (rest looked up from reference TRBV15 and TRBJ1-1): DAMVIQNPRYQVTQFGKPVTLSCSQTLNHNVMYWYQQKSSQAPKLLFHYYDKDFNNEADTPDNFQSRRPNTSFCFLDIRSPGLGDTAMYLCATSKNTEAFFGQGTRLTVV.